This T cell receptor (beta chain) came from a study of cytomegalovirus exposure and HLA in healthy donors. Overall study: In an early release, HLA-typed donors contributed roughly 85 million unique TCR sequences. Findings and caveats of the study: Whilst most TCR sequences proved rare, a subset of public TCRs occurred across many donors. It emerged from a later analysis that several of the most significant clusters appeared to be linked to common viral pathogens. Most TCR beta V segments were productive about 90% or about 30% of the time in an earlier analysis.

PCR primers comprised 60 Vbeta and 13 Jbeta primers. Sequenced by immunoSEQ multiplex PCR; TCRdb stores in-frame clones only, minus some. The sample lists roughly 200,000 clones, approximately 79% occurring once. In the case of this clone: What it binds is not known.

This CDR3 has 16 amino acids. The V gene end was trimmed by 4 bases and the J gene end by 3 bases; junction bases not matched to a gene: 8. CDR1 and CDR2 (germline): MGHRA, YSYEKL. Sequenced sample: PBMCs. This clonotype was obtained from a woman under 40 in good health and CMV-seropositive. V and J are TRBV4-1 and TRBJ2-1; TRBD2 matches 8 bases. The CDR3 region has the DNA TGCGCCAGCAGCCCCCATACTAGCGGTGGCTACAATGAGCAGTTCTTC. Protein: CASSPHTSGGYNEQFF.